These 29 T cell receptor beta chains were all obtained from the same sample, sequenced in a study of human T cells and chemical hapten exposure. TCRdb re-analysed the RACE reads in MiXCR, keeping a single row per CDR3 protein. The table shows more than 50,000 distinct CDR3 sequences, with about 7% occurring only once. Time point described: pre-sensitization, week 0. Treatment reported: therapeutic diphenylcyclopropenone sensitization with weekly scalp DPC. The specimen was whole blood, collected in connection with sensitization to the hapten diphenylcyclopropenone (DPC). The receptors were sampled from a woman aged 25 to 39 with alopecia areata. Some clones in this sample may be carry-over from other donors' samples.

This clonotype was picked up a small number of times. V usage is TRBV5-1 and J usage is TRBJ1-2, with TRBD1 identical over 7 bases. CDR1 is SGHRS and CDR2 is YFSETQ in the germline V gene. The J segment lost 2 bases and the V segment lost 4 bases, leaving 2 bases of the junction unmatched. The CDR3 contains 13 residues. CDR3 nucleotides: TGCGCCAGCAGCGAACAGGGGAACTATGGCTACACCTTC. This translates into CASSEQGNYGYTF.

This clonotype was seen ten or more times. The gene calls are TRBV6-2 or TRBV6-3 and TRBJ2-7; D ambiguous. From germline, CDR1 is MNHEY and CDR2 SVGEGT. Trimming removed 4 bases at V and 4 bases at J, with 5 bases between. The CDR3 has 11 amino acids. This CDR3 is CASSFLYEQYF. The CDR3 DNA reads TGTGCCAGCAGTTTTTTGTACGAGCAGTACTTC.

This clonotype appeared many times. In DNA, the CDR3 is TGCGCCAGCAGCTCTTTGACAGATAATAATTCACCCCTCCACTTT. Its protein product is CASSSLTDNNSPLHF. The gene calls are TRBV5-1 and TRBJ1-6, with D possibly matching TRBD1 (5 bases). Germline V lookup: CDR1 SGHRS, CDR2 YFSETQ. With 3 bases removed from V and 5 bases from J, the gap between germline ends came to 12 bases. The length of the CDR3 is 15 residues.

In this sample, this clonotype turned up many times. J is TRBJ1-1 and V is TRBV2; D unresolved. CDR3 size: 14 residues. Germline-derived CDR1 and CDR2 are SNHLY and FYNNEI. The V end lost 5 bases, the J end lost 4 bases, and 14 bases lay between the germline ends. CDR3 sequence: CASSFGLRGTEAFF. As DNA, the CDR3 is TGTGCCAGCAGTTTCGGGCTTCGGGGCACTGAAGCTTTCTTT.

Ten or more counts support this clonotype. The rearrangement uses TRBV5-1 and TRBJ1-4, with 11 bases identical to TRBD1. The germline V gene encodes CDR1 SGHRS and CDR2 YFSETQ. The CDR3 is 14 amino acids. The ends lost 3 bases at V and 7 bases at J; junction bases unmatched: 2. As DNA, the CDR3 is TGCGCCAGCAGCTCCGGGACAGGGGGTGAAAAACTGTTTTTT. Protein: CASSSGTGGEKLFF. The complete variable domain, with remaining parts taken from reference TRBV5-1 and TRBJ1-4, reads KAGVTQTPRYLIKTRGQQVTLSCSPISGHRSVSWYQQTPGQGLQFLFEYFSETQRNKGNFPGRFSGRQFSNSRSEMNVSTLELGDSALYLCASSSGTGGEKLFFGSGTQLSVL.

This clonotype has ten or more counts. The CDR3 sequence: CASSLGDNYGYTF. The CDR3 DNA reads TGTGCCAGCAGCTTAGGAGATAACTATGGCTACACCTTC. The chain carries TRBV5-6 and TRBJ1-2; D unclear. The germline CDR1 and CDR2 sequences are SGHDT and YYEEEE. CDR3 size: 13 residues. Trimming pared 2 bases from V and 1 base from J, leaving 6 bases between. The complete variable domain, with remaining parts taken from reference TRBV5-6 and TRBJ1-2, reads DAGVTQSPTHLIKTRGQQVTLRCSPKSGHDTVSWYQQALGQGPQFIFQYYEEEERQRGNFPDRFSGHQFPNYSSELNVNALLLGDSALYLCASSLGDNYGYTFGSGTRLTVV.

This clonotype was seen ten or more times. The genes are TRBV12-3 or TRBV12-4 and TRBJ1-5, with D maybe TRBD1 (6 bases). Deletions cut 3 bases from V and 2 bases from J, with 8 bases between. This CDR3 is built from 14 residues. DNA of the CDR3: TGTGCCAGCAGTTTTGCAGGGGGCAATCAGCCCCAGCATTTT. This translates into CASSFAGGNQPQHF.

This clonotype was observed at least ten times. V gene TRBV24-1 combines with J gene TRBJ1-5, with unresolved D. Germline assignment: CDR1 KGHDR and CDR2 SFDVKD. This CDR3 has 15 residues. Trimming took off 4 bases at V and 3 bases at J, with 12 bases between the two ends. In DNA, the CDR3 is TGTGCCACCAGTGACCCGGACGGTTTCAATCAGCCCCAGCATTTT. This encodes CATSDPDGFNQPQHF.

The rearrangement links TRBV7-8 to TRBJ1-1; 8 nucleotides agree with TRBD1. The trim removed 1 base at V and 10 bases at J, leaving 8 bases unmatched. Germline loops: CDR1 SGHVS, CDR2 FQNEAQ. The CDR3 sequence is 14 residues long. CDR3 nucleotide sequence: TGTGCCAGCAGCTTAGGGGGCCAGGGGGCAAGAGCTTTCTTT. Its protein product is CASSLGGQGARAFF. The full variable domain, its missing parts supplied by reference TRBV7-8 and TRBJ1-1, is GAGVSQSPRYKVAKRGQDVALRCDPISGHVSLFWYQQALGQGPEFLTYFQNEAQLDKSGLPSDRFFAERPEGSVSTLKIQRTQQEDSAVYLCASSLGGQGARAFFGQGTRLTVV.

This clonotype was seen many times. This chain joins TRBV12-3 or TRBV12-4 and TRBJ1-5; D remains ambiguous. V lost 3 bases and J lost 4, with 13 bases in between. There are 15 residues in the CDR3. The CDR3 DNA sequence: TGTGCCAGCAGTTTCGTGGGGATCGGGAATCAGCCCCAGCATTTT. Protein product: CASSFVGIGNQPQHF.

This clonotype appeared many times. In DNA form, the CDR3 reads TGTGCCAGCAGCTTAGCGGCTCGCCGCACAGATACGCAGTATTTT. It yields the protein CASSLAARRTDTQYF. This chain links TRBV11-2 with TRBJ2-3; D gene unclear. CDR1 and CDR2 (germline): SGHAT, FQNNGV. V was cut by 1 base and J by 1 base, with 9 bases left in between. The CDR3 length is 15 residues.

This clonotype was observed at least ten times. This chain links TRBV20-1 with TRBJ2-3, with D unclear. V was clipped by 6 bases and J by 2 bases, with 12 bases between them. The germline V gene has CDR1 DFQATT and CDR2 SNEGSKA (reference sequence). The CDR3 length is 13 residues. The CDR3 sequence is CSARLEITDTQYF. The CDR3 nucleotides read TGCAGTGCCCGACTTGAAATCACAGATACGCAGTATTTT.

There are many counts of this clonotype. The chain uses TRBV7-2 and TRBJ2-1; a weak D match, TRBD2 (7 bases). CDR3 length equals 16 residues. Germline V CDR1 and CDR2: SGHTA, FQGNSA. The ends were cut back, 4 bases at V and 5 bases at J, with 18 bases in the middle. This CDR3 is CASSSVSRGGHNEQFF. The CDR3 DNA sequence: TGTGCCAGCAGCTCCGTATCCAGGGGAGGGCACAATGAGCAGTTCTTC.

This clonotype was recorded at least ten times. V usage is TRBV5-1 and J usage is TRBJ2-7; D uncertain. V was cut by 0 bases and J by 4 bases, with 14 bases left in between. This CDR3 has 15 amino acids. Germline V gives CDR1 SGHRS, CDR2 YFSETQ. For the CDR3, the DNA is TGCGCCAGCAGCTTGGTGTCGGATCCCGTTTACGAGCAGTACTTC. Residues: CASSLVSDPVYEQYF.

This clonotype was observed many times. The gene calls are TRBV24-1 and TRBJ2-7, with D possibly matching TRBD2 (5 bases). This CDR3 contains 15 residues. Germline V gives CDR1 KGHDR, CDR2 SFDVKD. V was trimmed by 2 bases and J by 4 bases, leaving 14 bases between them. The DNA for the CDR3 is TGTGCCACCAGTGATTGCCCCACTCCGGGGTACGAGCAGTACTTC. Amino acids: CATSDCPTPGYEQYF.

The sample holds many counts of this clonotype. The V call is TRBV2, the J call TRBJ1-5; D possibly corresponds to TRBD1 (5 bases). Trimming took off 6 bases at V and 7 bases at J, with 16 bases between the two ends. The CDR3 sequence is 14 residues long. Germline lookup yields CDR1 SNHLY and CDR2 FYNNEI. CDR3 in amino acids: CASSQAGAGQPQHF. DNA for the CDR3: TGTGCCAGCAGCCAGGCCGGGGCGGGACAGCCCCAGCATTTT.

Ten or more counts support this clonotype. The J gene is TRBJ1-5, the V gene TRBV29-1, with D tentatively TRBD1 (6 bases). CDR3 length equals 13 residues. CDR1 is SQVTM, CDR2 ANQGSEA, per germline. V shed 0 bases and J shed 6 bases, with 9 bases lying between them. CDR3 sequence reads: CSVEEGGGQPQHF. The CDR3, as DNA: TGCAGCGTTGAAGAAGGGGGAGGTCAGCCCCAGCATTTT. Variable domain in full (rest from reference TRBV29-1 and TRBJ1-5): SAVISQKPSRDICQRGTSLTIQCQVDSQVTMMFWYRQQPGQSLTLIATANQGSEATYESGFVIDKFPISRPNLTFSTLTVSNMSPEDSSIYLCSVEEGGGQPQHFGDGTRLSIL.

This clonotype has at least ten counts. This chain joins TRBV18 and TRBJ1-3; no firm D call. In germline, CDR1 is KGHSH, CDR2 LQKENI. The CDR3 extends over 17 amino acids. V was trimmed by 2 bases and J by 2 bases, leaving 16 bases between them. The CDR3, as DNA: TGTGCCAGCTCACCAAACCCGTCGACACTGCCTGGAAACACCATATATTTT. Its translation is CASSPNPSTLPGNTIYF.

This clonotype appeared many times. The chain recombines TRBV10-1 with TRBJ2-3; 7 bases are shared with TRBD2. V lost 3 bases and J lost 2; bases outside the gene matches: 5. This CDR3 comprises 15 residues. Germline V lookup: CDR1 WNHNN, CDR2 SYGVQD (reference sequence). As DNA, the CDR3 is TGCGCCAGCAGTGATCGGGACTACCACACAGATACGCAGTATTTT. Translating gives CASSDRDYHTDTQYF.

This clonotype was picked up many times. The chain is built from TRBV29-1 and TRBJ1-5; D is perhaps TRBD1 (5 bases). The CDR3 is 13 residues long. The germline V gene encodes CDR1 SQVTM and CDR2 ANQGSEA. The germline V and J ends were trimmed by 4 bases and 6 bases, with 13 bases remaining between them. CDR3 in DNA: TGCAGCGTTGGGCAGGGTAAGGGTCAGCCCCAGCATTTT. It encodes CSVGQGKGQPQHF.

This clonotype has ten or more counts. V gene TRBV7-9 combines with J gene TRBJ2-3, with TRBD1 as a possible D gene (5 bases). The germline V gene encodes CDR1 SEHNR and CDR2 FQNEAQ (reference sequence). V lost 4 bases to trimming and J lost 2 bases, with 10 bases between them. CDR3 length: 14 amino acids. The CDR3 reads CASSSGHPTDTQYF. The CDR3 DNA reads TGTGCCAGCAGCTCTGGACATCCCACAGATACGCAGTATTTT.

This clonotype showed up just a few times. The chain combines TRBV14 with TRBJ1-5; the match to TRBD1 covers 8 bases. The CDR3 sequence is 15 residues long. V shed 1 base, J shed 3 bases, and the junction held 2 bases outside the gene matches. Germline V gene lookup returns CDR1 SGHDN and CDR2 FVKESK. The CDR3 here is CASSQGTGYNQPQHF. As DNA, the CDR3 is TGTGCCAGCAGCCAAGGGACAGGGTACAATCAGCCCCAGCATTTT.

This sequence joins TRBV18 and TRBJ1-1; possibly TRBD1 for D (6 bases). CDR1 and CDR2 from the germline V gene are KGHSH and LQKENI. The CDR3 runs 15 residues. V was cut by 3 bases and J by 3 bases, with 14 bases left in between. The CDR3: CASSPLGRGDTEAFF. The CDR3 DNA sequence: TGTGCCAGCTCACCCCTGGGTAGGGGGGACACTGAAGCTTTCTTT.

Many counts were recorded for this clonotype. CDR3 DNA sequence: TGCGCCAGCAGCTTGGGCCGAGTCAGCTCCTACGAGCAGTACTTC. This translates into CASSLGRVSSYEQYF. This chain joins TRBV5-1 and TRBJ2-7, with D uncertain. The CDR3 is made up of 15 amino acids. CDR1 and CDR2 from the germline V gene are SGHRS and YFSETQ. The V and J ends lost 0 bases and 0 bases respectively, with 10 bases between them.

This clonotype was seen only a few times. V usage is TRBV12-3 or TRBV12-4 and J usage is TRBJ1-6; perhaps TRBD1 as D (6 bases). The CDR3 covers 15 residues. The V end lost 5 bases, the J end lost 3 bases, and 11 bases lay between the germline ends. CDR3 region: CASSPDSSYNSPLHF. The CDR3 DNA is TGTGCCAGCAGTCCGGACAGCAGCTATAATTCACCCCTCCACTTT.

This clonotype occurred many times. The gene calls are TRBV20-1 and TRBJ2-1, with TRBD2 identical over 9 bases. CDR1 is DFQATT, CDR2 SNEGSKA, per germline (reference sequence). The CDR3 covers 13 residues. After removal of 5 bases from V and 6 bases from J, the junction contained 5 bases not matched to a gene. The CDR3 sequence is CSALRGGLNEQFF. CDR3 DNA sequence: TGCAGTGCTCTGCGGGGGGGCCTCAATGAGCAGTTCTTC.

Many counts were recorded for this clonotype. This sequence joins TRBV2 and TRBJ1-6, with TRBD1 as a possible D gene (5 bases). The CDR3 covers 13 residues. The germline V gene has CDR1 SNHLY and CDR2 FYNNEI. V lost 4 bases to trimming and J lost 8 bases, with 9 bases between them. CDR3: CASSVMTDSPLHF. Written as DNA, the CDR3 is TGTGCCAGCAGTGTAATGACAGATTCACCCCTCCACTTT.

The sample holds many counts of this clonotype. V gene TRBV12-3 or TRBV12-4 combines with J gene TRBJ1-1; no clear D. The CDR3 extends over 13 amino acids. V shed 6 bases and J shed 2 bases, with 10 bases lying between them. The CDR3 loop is CASSTQPNTEAFF. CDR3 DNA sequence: TGTGCCAGCAGCACCCAGCCTAACACTGAAGCTTTCTTT.

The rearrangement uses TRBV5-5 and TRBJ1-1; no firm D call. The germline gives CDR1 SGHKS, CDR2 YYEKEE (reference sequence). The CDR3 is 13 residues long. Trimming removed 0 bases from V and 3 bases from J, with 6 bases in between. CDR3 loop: CASSLAPDTEAFF. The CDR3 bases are TGTGCCAGCAGCTTGGCGCCGGACACTGAAGCTTTCTTT.